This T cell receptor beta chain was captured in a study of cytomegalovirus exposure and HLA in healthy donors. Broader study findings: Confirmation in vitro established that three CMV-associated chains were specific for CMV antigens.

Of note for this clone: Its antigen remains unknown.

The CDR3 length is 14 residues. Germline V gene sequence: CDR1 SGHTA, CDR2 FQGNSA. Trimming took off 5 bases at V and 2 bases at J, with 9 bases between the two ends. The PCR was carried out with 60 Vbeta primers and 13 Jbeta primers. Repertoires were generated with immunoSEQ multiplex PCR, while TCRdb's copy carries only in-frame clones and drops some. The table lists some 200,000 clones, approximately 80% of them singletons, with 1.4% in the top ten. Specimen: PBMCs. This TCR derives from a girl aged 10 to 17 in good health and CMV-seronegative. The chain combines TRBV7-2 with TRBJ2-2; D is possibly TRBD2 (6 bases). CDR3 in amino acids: CASSRGLNTGELFF. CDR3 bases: TGTGCCAGCAGCCGGGGACTTAACACCGGGGAGCTGTTTTTT.